The present T cell receptor (beta chain) was sequenced within a study of T-cell reconstitution after alpha-beta-depleted transplantation in children. Study-wide points: T-cell counts and diversity at one year post-transplant came mainly from newly produced T cells. Reportedly, alpha-beta T cells present about two months post-transplant originated from several hundred expanded clones of graft origin. Surviving thymic progenitors and recipient T cells were the source of high TCRbeta diversity at day 60 in some patients.

The germline CDR1 and CDR2 sequences are SQVTM and ANQGSEA. This CDR3 spans 15 amino acids. The germline V and J ends were trimmed by 3 bases and 4 bases, with 19 bases remaining between them. This clonotype was detected a few times. What it binds is unknown. The TCRbeta library was prepared with unique molecular identifiers. TCRdb independently ran MiXCR on the PCR reads; one entry per CDR3 protein. The table lists approximately 230,000 distinct CDR3 sequences, more than 20% of them singletons, with about 5% in the top ten. The V gene is TRBV29-1, the J gene TRBJ2-7; D perhaps matches TRBD2 (5 bases). The sample consisted of PBMCs, mostly from graft donor cells, taken 360 days after TCRalphabeta/CD19-depleted stem cell transplant. The receptor's source is a female patient between 2 and 15 years old who had a stem cell transplant for congenital amegakaryocytic thrombocytopenia, so the T cells may come from the graft donor. The CDR3 DNA reads as TGCAGCGTTGATCTGGTAGGGAGTTCCGGGTACGAGCAGTACTTC. This gives the protein CSVDLVGSSGYEQYF.